This section outlines one TCR beta chain sequence together with its context. These data originate in a study of blood T cell repertoires in COVID-19. Study at large: T cells, B-cell-depleted T cells, or PBMCs supplied cDNA or gDNA.

Clones were sequenced by immunoSEQ multiplex PCR, and TCRdb holds only the in-frame ones, with some missing. The data contain approximately 76,000 clones, around 91% of them singletons. Sequenced: peripheral blood. This receptor was taken from a human donor in a cohort sampled during active COVID-19.

CDR3 sequence: CASGPGGAQPQHF. CDR3 nucleotides: TGTGCCAGCGGCCCCGGGGGTGCGCAGCCCCAGCATTTT. V is TRBV3-1 (or the pseudogene TRBV3-2) and J is TRBJ1-5; a possible D gene is TRBD1 (5 bases). The CDR3 covers 13 residues. Deletions cut 8 bases from V and 7 bases from J, with 15 bases between. Germline CDR1 is LGHDT and CDR2 is YNNKEL (reference sequence).